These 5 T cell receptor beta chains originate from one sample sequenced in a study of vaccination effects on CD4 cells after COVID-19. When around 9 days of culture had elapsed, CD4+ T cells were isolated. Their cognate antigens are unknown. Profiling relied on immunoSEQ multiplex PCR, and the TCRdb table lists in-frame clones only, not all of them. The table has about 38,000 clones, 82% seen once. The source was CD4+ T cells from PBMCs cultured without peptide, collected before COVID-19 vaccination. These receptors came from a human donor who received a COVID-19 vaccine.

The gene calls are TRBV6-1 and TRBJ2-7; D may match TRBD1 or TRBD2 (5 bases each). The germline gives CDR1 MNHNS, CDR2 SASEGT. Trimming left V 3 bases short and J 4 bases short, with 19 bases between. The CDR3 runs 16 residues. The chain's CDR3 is CASSEPNWGTRYEQYV. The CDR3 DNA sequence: TGTGCCAGCAGTGAGCCTAATTGGGGGACGAGGTACGAGCAGTACGTC.

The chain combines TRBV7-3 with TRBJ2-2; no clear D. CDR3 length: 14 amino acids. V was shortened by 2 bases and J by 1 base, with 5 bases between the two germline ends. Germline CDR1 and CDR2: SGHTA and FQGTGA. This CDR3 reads CASSLLLNTGELFF. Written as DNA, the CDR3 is TGTGCCAGCAGCTTATTACTGAACACCGGGGAGCTGTTTTTT.

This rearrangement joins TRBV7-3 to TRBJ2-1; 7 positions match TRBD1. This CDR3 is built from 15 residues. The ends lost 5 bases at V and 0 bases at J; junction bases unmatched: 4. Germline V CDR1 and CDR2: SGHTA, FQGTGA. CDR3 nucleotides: TGTGCCAGCAGCGTACAGGGGAGCTCCTACAATGAGCAGTTCTTC. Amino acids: CASSVQGSSYNEQFF.

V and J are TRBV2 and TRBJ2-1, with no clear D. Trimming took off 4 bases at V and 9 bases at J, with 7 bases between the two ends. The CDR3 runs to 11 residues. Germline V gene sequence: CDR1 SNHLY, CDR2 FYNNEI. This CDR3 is CASSVAGEQFF. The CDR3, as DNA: TGTGCCAGCAGTGTGGCCGGTGAGCAGTTCTTC.

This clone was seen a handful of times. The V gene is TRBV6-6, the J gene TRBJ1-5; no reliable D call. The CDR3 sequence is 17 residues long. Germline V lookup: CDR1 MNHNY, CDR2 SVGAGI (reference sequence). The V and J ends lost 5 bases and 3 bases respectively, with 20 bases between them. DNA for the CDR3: TGTGCCAGCAGTCAATACATGGGAGGGTCGGACAATCAGCCCCAGCATTTT. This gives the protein CASSQYMGGSDNQPQHF.